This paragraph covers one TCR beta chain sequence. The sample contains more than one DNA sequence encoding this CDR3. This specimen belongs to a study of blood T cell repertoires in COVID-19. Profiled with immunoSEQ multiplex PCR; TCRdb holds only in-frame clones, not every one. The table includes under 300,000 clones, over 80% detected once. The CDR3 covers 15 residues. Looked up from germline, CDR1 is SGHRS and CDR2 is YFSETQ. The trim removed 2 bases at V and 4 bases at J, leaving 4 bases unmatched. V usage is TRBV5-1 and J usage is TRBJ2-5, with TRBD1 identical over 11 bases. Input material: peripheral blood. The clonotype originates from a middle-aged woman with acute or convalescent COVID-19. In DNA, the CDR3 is TGCGCCAGCAGCTTAGGGACAGGGGGTAGAGAGACCCAGTACTTC. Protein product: CASSLGTGGRETQYF.